What follows are 22 T cell receptor beta chains derived from one specimen sequenced in a study of blood T cell repertoires in COVID-19. Sequenced by immunoSEQ multiplex PCR; TCRdb stores in-frame clones only, minus some. The sample has about 150,000 clones, almost 80% seen once. Sequenced: peripheral blood. These TCRs come from a man aged 60 to 69 who had recovered from COVID-19.

This clone showed up many times. This chain uses TRBV2 with TRBJ2-6; maybe TRBD2 (6 bases). The CDR3 spans 15 residues. The V end lost 3 bases, the J end lost 3 bases, and 9 bases lay between the germline ends. CDR1 and CDR2 (germline): SNHLY, FYNNEI. The CDR3 DNA sequence: TGTGCCAGCAGTGAGGGGACTCTTGGGGCCAACGTCCTGACTTTC. Translation: CASSEGTLGANVLTF. Variable domain in full (rest from reference TRBV2 and TRBJ2-6): EPEVTQTPSHQVTQMGQEVILRCVPISNHLYFYWYRQILGQKVEFLVSFYNNEISEKSEIFDDQFSVERPDGSNFTLKIRSTKLEDSAMYFCASSEGTLGANVLTFGAGSRLTVL.

The chain couples TRBV30 to TRBJ2-6; TRBD1 might be the D (6 bases). CDR3 size: 17 residues. CDR1 is GTSNPN, CDR2 SVGIG, per germline (reference sequence). With 2 bases removed from V and 0 bases from J, the gap between germline ends came to 14 bases. DNA for the CDR3: TGTGCCTGGAGTCCGGGACATTCAAGCTCTGGGGCCAACGTCCTGACTTTC. Encoded protein: CAWSPGHSSSGANVLTF.

This chain connects TRBV14 to TRBJ2-1, with TRBD2 identical over 7 bases. Germline CDR1 reads SGHDN; CDR2 reads FVKESK. V lost 6 bases, J lost 1 base, and 6 bases stayed unmatched. The CDR3 has 15 residues. DNA for the CDR3: TGTGCCAGCAGGGCAACTAGCGCGTCCTACAATGAGCAGTTCTTC. As protein: CASRATSASYNEQFF.

The V call is TRBV6-2 or TRBV6-3, the J call TRBJ2-5, with a weak D call TRBD1 (5 bases). CDR1 MNHEY and CDR2 SVGEGT come from the germline V gene. V lost 0 bases to trimming and J lost 5 bases, with 13 bases between them. The CDR3 loop spans 15 amino acids. The CDR3 reads CASSYSRSGLETQYF. Written as DNA, the CDR3 is TGTGCCAGCAGTTACTCGAGATCAGGGTTGGAGACCCAGTACTTC.

This clone was seen a handful of times. The CDR3 nucleotides read TGTGCCAGCAGCTTGACTAGCGGGGACTCCTACGAGCAGTACTTC. Its translation is CASSLTSGDSYEQYF. The chain has TRBV5-4 and TRBJ2-7, with TRBD2 identical over 10 bases. The V gene end was trimmed by 1 base and the J gene end by 0 bases; junction bases not matched to a gene: 1. CDR1 and CDR2 (germline): SGHNT, YYREEE (reference sequence). The CDR3 sequence is 15 residues long.

This clone has only one observation. The rearrangement links TRBV7-3 to TRBJ2-3, with D tentatively TRBD2 (5 bases). The CDR3 has 15 amino acids. V lost 3 bases to trimming and J lost 2 bases, with 12 bases between them. Germline V gives CDR1 SGHTA, CDR2 FQGTGA. In DNA form, the CDR3 reads TGTGCCAGCAGCTTTTCAGCGGTTCACACAGATACGCAGTATTTT. This gives the protein CASSFSAVHTDTQYF. Full variable domain (rest looked up from reference TRBV7-3 and TRBJ2-3): GAGVSQTPSNKVTEKGKYVELRCDPISGHTALYWYRQSLGQGPEFLIYFQGTGAADDSGLPNDRFFAVRPEGSVSTLKIQRTERGDSAVYLCASSFSAVHTDTQYFGPGTRLTVL.

This clone was detected once. The rearrangement links TRBV5-5 to TRBJ2-6; possible D gene TRBD1, 5 bases. Trimming cost V 2 bases and J 0 bases, with 6 bases left between them. The CDR3 length is 15 residues. Germline V gene data show CDR1 as SGHKS and CDR2 as YYEKEE (reference sequence). The CDR3 is CASSLGVSGANVLTF. CDR3 nucleotide sequence: TGTGCCAGCAGCTTAGGGGTCTCTGGGGCCAACGTCCTGACTTTC. Using reference TRBV5-5 and TRBJ2-6 for the parts outside the CDR3, the full variable domain is DAGVTQSPTHLIKTRGQQVTLRCSPISGHKSVSWYQQVLGQGPQFIFQYYEKEERGRGNFPDRFSARQFPNYSSELNVNALLLGDSALYLCASSLGVSGANVLTFGAGSRLTVL.

The rearrangement links TRBV7-9 to TRBJ1-6, with TRBD1 matching 7 bases. Germline V CDR1 and CDR2: SEHNR, FQNEAQ (reference sequence). This CDR3 spans 14 amino acids. Trimming took 1 base from V and 8 from J; bases not matched to a gene: 2. CDR3 region: CASSLDRGDSPLHF. In DNA form, the CDR3 reads TGTGCCAGCAGCTTAGACAGGGGTGATTCACCCCTCCACTTT. The full variable domain, with the rest looked up from reference TRBV7-9 and TRBJ1-6, is DTGVSQNPRHKITKRGQNVTFRCDPISEHNRLYWYRQTLGQGPEFLTYFQNEAQLEKSRLLSDRFSAERPKGSFSTLEIQRTEQGDSAMYLCASSLDRGDSPLHFGNGTRLTVT.

The chain combines TRBV15 with TRBJ1-1, with TRBD1 matching 10 bases. The J segment lost 5 bases and the V segment lost 3 bases, leaving 6 bases of the junction unmatched. The CDR3 totals 15 residues. CDR1 and CDR2 (germline): LNHNV, YYDKDF (reference sequence). CDR3 coding DNA: TGTGCCACCAGCAGGGGCGGGACAGGGGTTACTGAAGCTTTCTTT. Amino acid sequence: CATSRGGTGVTEAFF.

This clone was seen a single time. This chain uses TRBV18 with TRBJ1-5; D is perhaps TRBD1 (5 bases). Looked up from germline, CDR1 is KGHSH and CDR2 is LQKENI. Trimming removed 2 bases from V and 3 bases from J, with 14 bases in between. This CDR3 is 16 amino acids long. The CDR3 DNA is TGTGCCAGCTCACCAAGGGCAGGGAGGGACAATCAGCCCCAGCATTTT. It encodes CASSPRAGRDNQPQHF.

CDR3 sequence: CASSQDHSSYNEQFF. The CDR3 region has the DNA TGCGCCAGCAGCCAAGATCACAGTTCCTACAATGAGCAGTTCTTC. The chain recombines TRBV4-1 with TRBJ2-1; D is uncertain. V lost 0 bases and J lost 1, with 7 bases in between. The CDR3 loop spans 15 amino acids. The germline V gene has CDR1 MGHRA and CDR2 YSYEKL.

This clone was observed many times. This rearrangement joins TRBV3-1 (or the pseudogene TRBV3-2) to TRBJ2-7, with 14 bases aligning to TRBD2. V trimming: 1 base; J trimming: 5 bases; junction bases outside the gene matches: 13. In germline, CDR1 is LGHDT, CDR2 YNNKEL (reference sequence). This CDR3 contains 19 residues. DNA for the CDR3: TGTGCCAGCAGCCAAGGGCGGGGACTAGCGGGAGAAGGCTTACACGAGCAGTACTTC. Protein sequence: CASSQGRGLAGEGLHEQYF.

This clone was counted only a few times. V gene TRBV6-5 combines with J gene TRBJ1-5; 10 bases line up with TRBD1. The CDR3 is 13 amino acids. The J segment lost 5 bases and the V segment lost 10 bases, leaving 5 bases of the junction unmatched. Germline V gene lookup returns CDR1 MNHEY and CDR2 SVGAGI. This chain's CDR3 is CATGTGDYQPQHF. The CDR3 region has the DNA TGTGCCACTGGGACAGGGGATTATCAGCCCCAGCATTTT.

J is TRBJ2-5 and V is TRBV18; 8 bases align to TRBD1. CDR1 KGHSH and CDR2 LQKENI come from the germline V gene. The CDR3 has 16 amino acids. J gave up 2 bases and V 3 bases, and 8 bases lay outside the gene matches. In DNA form, the CDR3 reads TGTGCCAGCTCACCTACAGGGGGTGGCACACAAGAGACCCAGTACTTC. Translated: CASSPTGGGTQETQYF. The complete variable domain, with remaining parts taken from reference TRBV18 and TRBJ2-5, reads NAGVMQNPRHLVRRRGQEARLRCSPMKGHSHVYWYRQLPEEGLKFMVYLQKENIIDESGMPKERFSAEFPKEGPSILRIQQVVRGDSAAYFCASSPTGGGTQETQYFGPGTRLLVL.

V and J are TRBV20-1 and TRBJ1-2; D gene unclear. The CDR3 extends over 14 amino acids. Per germline, CDR1 DFQATT and CDR2 SNEGSKA (reference sequence). V was cut by 5 bases and J by 0 bases, with 13 bases left in between. In DNA, the CDR3 is TGCAGTGCTCGTGGCCCGGGGACTAACTATGGCTACACCTTC. Protein: CSARGPGTNYGYTF.

This chain joins TRBV4-2 and TRBJ1-2, with 7 nucleotides matching TRBD1. Per germline, CDR1 LGHNA and CDR2 YNFKEQ. V lost 0 bases and J lost 5; bases outside the gene matches: 6. This CDR3 is built from 15 residues. As DNA, the CDR3 is TGTGCCAGCAGCCAAGAAGACAGGGAGACTTATGGCTACACCTTC. Amino acid sequence: CASSQEDRETYGYTF.

This chain joins TRBV5-1 and TRBJ2-4; 8 nucleotides agree with TRBD1. This CDR3 spans 13 amino acids. The V gene's germline CDR1 is SGHRS and CDR2 YFSETQ. After removal of 3 bases from V and 13 bases from J, the junction contained 9 bases not matched to a gene. CDR3: CASSSEWRDRQYF. The CDR3 nucleotides read TGCGCCAGCAGCTCGGAATGGAGGGACAGGCAGTACTTC.

The rearrangement joins TRBV28 to TRBJ2-3, with TRBD2 matching over 7 bases. The length of the CDR3 is 16 residues. Germline V gene lookup returns CDR1 MDHEN and CDR2 SYDVKM. With 2 bases clipped from V and 2 bases from J, the junction kept 7 bases outside the gene matches. CDR3 amino acids: CASSLTGLDDTDTQYF. Written as DNA, the CDR3 is TGTGCCAGCAGTTTAACCGGACTAGACGACACAGATACGCAGTATTTT.

CDR3 bases: TGTGCCAGCAGTCCACGACAGGGGATCGACGAGCAGTACTTC. This sequence encodes CASSPRQGIDEQYF. The J gene is TRBJ2-7, the V gene TRBV6-6, with 8 bases identical to TRBD1. Germline-derived CDR1 and CDR2 are MNHNY and SVGAGI (reference sequence). The CDR3 runs 14 residues. V lost 5 bases to trimming and J lost 5 bases; unmatched junction nucleotides: 8.

The chain combines TRBV24-1 with TRBJ1-1; 11 positions agree with TRBD1. This CDR3 is built from 12 residues. In germline, CDR1 is KGHDR, CDR2 SFDVKD. The V gene end was trimmed by 10 bases and the J gene end by 12 bases; junction bases not matched to a gene: 9. CDR3 protein: CATTGTGGLSFF. Here the CDR3 DNA reads TGTGCCACGACCGGGACAGGGGGTTTGTCTTTCTTT.

The rearrangement joins TRBV10-1 to TRBJ1-1; maybe TRBD1 (6 bases). CDR1 and CDR2 from the germline V gene are WNHNN and SYGVQD (reference sequence). This CDR3 is 17 amino acids long. V gave up 11 bases and J gave up 3 bases, with 28 bases separating them. CDR3 coding DNA: TGCGCCGACGGGTGGGGGCAGAAAACCGCGGATGACACTGAAGCTTTCTTT. The encoded protein is CADGWGQKTADDTEAFF.

The chain combines TRBV19 with TRBJ2-1; D is unclear. Germline CDR1 LNHDA, CDR2 SQIVND (reference sequence). V dropped 1 base and J dropped 3 bases, with 10 bases sitting between them. CDR3 length: 15 amino acids. The CDR3, as DNA: TGTGCCAGTAGTATAGGACTCCTAATCTACAATGAGCAGTTCTTC. Its protein product is CASSIGLLIYNEQFF.